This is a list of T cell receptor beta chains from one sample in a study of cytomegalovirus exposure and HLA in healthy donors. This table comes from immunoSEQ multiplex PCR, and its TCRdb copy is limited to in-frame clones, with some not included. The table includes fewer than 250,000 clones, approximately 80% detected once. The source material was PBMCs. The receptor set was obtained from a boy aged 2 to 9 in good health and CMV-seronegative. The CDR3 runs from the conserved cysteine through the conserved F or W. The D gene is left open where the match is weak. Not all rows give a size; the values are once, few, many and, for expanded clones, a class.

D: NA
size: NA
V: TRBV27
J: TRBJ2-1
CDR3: CASSRVYSYNEQFF
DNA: TGTGCCAGCAGCCGGGTTTACTCCTACAATGAGCAGTTCTTC

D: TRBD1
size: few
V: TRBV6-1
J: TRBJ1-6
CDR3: CASSERDRGKSPLHF
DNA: TGTGCCAGCAGTGAAAGGGACAGGGGAAAGTCACCCCTCCACTTT

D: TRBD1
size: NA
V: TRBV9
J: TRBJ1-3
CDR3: CASSPQGDRGFGNTIYF
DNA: TGTGCCAGCAGCCCTCAGGGGGACAGGGGGTTTGGAAACACCATATATTTT

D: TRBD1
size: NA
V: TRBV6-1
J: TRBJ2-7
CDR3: CASSDLGTGVYEQYF
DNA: TGTGCCAGCAGTGACCTCGGGACAGGGGTATACGAGCAGTACTTC

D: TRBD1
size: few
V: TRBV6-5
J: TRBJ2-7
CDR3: CASSWTGGSYEQYF
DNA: TGTGCCAGCAGTTGGACAGGGGGCTCCTACGAGCAGTACTTC

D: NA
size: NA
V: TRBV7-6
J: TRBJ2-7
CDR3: CASSLEVVQGLGEQYF
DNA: TGTGCCAGCAGCTTAGAAGTCGTCCAGGGATTAGGGGAGCAGTACTTC

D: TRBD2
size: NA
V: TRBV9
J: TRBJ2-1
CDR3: CASSVDPLSRGGNEQFF
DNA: TGTGCCAGCAGCGTAGACCCCTTGTCGCGGGGGGGCAATGAGCAGTTCTTC

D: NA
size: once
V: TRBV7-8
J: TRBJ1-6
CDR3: CASSDQGSSYNSPLHF
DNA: TGTGCCAGCAGCGATCAGGGGAGCTCCTATAATTCACCCCTCCACTTT

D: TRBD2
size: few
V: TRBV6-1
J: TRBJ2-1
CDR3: CASSATGLAGKNEQFF
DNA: TGTGCCAGCAGTGCCACGGGACTAGCGGGGAAGAATGAGCAGTTCTTC

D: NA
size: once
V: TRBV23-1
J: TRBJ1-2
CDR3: CASSQYQGKTNYGYTF
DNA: TGCGCCAGCAGTCAGTACCAGGGGAAAACTAACTATGGCTACACCTTC

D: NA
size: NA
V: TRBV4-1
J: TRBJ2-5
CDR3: CASSQGRTWEETQYF
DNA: TGCGCCAGCAGCCAGGGGAGGACCTGGGAAGAGACCCAGTACTTC

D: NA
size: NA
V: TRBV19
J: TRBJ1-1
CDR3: CASLGARTEAFF
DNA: TGTGCCAGTCTGGGGGCTCGCACTGAAGCTTTCTTT

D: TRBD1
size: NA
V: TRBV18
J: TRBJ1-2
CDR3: CASSPGTGGGYGYTF
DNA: TGTGCCAGCTCACCAGGGACAGGGGGCGGCTATGGCTACACCTTC

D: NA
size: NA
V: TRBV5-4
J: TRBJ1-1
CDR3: CASSPSGGRNTEAFF
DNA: TGTGCCAGCAGCCCGTCGGGAGGGAGGAACACTGAAGCTTTCTTT

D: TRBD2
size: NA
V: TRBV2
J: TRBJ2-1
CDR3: CASRGTSGDNEQFF
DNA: TGTGCCAGCAGAGGGACTAGCGGTGACAATGAGCAGTTCTTC